This T cell receptor (beta chain) derives from a study of shared clonotypes between healthy human individuals. Study-level information: Aged between 18 and 49, the donors were a couple of women and three men.

Trimming took 6 bases from V and 5 from J, leaving 4 bases between them. Germline loops: CDR1 MDHEN, CDR2 SYDVKM. There are 11 residues in the CDR3. On this clone: Its antigen is currently unknown. Other DNA variants within this sample encode the same CDR3.

Here immunoSEQ multiplex PCR was the method, and the copy in TCRdb shows in-frame clones only, minus some. This table holds some 500,000 clones, 65% to 80% found once. General study findings and limits: Tissues were not sampled, only blood, and their repertoires likely differ. The small donor group covered limited genetic and exposure diversity.

The origin of this receptor is a woman aged 40 to 49 in good health. Some clones in this sample may be carry-over from other donors' samples. The sequencing sample was made of PBMCs. The rearrangement links TRBV28 to TRBJ1-4, with D unresolved. The CDR3 nucleotides read TGTGCCAGCAGCCTGAATGAAAAACTGTTTTTT. It specifies CASSLNEKLFF.